Listed below are T cell receptor beta chains from one sample, sequenced in a study of cytomegalovirus exposure and HLA in healthy donors. Profiling relied on immunoSEQ multiplex PCR, and the TCRdb table lists in-frame clones only, not all of them. The data show some 120,000 clones, around 75% seen once. The sequencing input was PBMCs. The origin of the receptors is a woman between 18 and 30 years old in good health and CMV-seronegative. CDR3s include the opening cysteine and the closing phenylalanine or tryptophan. Each record gives: D gene, J gene, V gene, clone size, CDR3 protein, CDR3 DNA. The D gene is left open where the match is weak. For some rows the clone size is stated as once, few or many, or as a class when expanded; others skip it.

d_gene: TRBD1; j_gene: TRBJ2-1; v_gene: TRBV5-1; abundance: .; CDR3aa: CASSLGQGVGSYNEQFF; CDR3nt: TGCGCCAGCAGCTTGGGACAGGGGGTCGGCTCCTACAATGAGCAGTTCTTC
d_gene: .; j_gene: TRBJ1-1; v_gene: TRBV5-1; abundance: .; CDR3aa: CASSLVGTPLDTEAFF; CDR3nt: TGCGCCAGCAGCTTGGTTGGGACTCCTCTTGATACTGAAGCTTTCTTT
d_gene: .; j_gene: TRBJ2-1; v_gene: TRBV19; abundance: .; CDR3aa: CASSIGGRNNEQFF; CDR3nt: TGTGCCAGTAGTATAGGGGGCAGGAACAATGAGCAGTTCTTC
d_gene: .; j_gene: TRBJ2-5; v_gene: TRBV6-5; abundance: .; CDR3aa: CASSYSSGVETQYF; CDR3nt: TGTGCCAGCAGTTACTCTTCCGGGGTAGAGACCCAGTACTTC
d_gene: .; j_gene: TRBJ1-2; v_gene: TRBV19; abundance: .; CDR3aa: CASSIDAYWENGYTF; CDR3nt: TGTGCCAGTAGTATAGATGCATATTGGGAGAATGGCTACACCTTC
d_gene: .; j_gene: TRBJ2-7; v_gene: TRBV7-9; abundance: once; CDR3aa: CASSLADFGPYEQYF; CDR3nt: TGTGCCAGCAGCTTAGCGGACTTCGGGCCCTACGAGCAGTACTTC
d_gene: .; j_gene: TRBJ1-6; v_gene: TRBV9; abundance: few; CDR3aa: CASSPGGQLSPLHF; CDR3nt: TGTGCCAGCAGCCCCGGTGGACAGCTTTCACCCCTCCACTTT
d_gene: TRBD2; j_gene: TRBJ2-1; v_gene: TRBV7-9; abundance: .; CDR3aa: CASSRRGLAGAMLYNEQFF; CDR3nt: TGTGCCAGCAGCCGGAGGGGGCTAGCGGGGGCGATGCTTTACAATGAGCAGTTCTTC
d_gene: TRBD1; j_gene: TRBJ1-2; v_gene: TRBV7-6; abundance: .; CDR3aa: CASSLAGQGEDGYTF; CDR3nt: TGTGCCAGCAGCTTAGCCGGCCAGGGGGAGGATGGCTACACCTTC
d_gene: .; j_gene: TRBJ2-3; v_gene: TRBV4-2; abundance: .; CDR3aa: CASSQETRPSDTQYF; CDR3nt: TGTGCCAGCAGCCAAGAGACTAGACCCTCGGATACGCAGTATTTT
d_gene: TRBD2; j_gene: TRBJ2-3; v_gene: TRBV29-1; abundance: few; CDR3aa: CSVIAGALVSTDTQYF; CDR3nt: TGCAGCGTCATAGCGGGGGCCCTCGTTAGCACAGATACGCAGTATTTT
d_gene: .; j_gene: TRBJ1-2; v_gene: TRBV5-1; abundance: .; CDR3aa: CASSLEGAWQGGYTF; CDR3nt: TGCGCCAGCAGCTTGGAGGGCGCCTGGCAGGGTGGCTACACCTTC
d_gene: .; j_gene: TRBJ1-5; v_gene: TRBV19; abundance: .; CDR3aa: CASSVGGWLQPQHF; CDR3nt: TGTGCCAGTTCAGTGGGGGGTTGGCTTCAGCCCCAGCATTTT
d_gene: .; j_gene: TRBJ1-1; v_gene: TRBV4-1; abundance: .; CDR3aa: CASSQGTVNTEAFF; CDR3nt: TGCGCCAGCAGCCAAGGGACAGTGAACACTGAAGCTTTCTTT
d_gene: .; j_gene: TRBJ1-1; v_gene: TRBV28; abundance: .; CDR3aa: CASVLGGASGNTEAFF; CDR3nt: TGTGCCAGCGTCCTGGGGGGGGCGAGTGGGAACACTGAAGCTTTCTTT
d_gene: TRBD1; j_gene: TRBJ2-7; v_gene: TRBV30; abundance: .; CDR3aa: CACGGTGASYEQYF; CDR3nt: TGTGCCTGCGGCGGGACAGGGGCCTCCTACGAGCAGTACTTC
d_gene: .; j_gene: TRBJ1-1; v_gene: TRBV18; abundance: .; CDR3aa: CASTAFGTEAFF; CDR3nt: TGTGCCAGCACGGCCTTCGGGACTGAAGCTTTCTTT
d_gene: .; j_gene: TRBJ1-6; v_gene: TRBV7-8; abundance: .; CDR3aa: CASSLETGLSYNSPLHF; CDR3nt: TGTGCCAGCAGCTTAGAGACAGGTCTCTCCTATAATTCACCCCTCCACTTT
d_gene: .; j_gene: TRBJ2-1; v_gene: TRBV25-1; abundance: .; CDR3aa: CASSEINTPRGNEQFF; CDR3nt: TGTGCCAGCAGTGAGATCAATACTCCCCGAGGCAATGAGCAGTTCTTC
d_gene: .; j_gene: TRBJ2-2; v_gene: TRBV6-1; abundance: .; CDR3aa: CASSELDSNTGELFF; CDR3nt: TGTGCCAGCAGTGAACTTGACAGTAACACCGGGGAGCTGTTTTTT
d_gene: .; j_gene: TRBJ1-1; v_gene: TRBV5-1; abundance: .; CDR3aa: CASSLGTGTTTEAFF; CDR3nt: TGCGCCAGCAGCTTGGGAACCGGGACAACGACTGAAGCTTTCTTT
d_gene: .; j_gene: TRBJ2-3; v_gene: TRBV7-6; abundance: .; CDR3aa: CASSETHGSLRSTSTDTQYF; CDR3nt: TGTGCCAGCAGCGAAACCCATGGGAGCCTCAGAAGCACTAGCACAGATACGCAGTATTTT
d_gene: .; j_gene: TRBJ2-7; v_gene: TRBV4-1; abundance: .; CDR3aa: CASSQDQQYEQYF; CDR3nt: TGCGCCAGCAGCCAAGATCAACAGTACGAGCAGTACTTC
d_gene: .; j_gene: TRBJ1-6; v_gene: TRBV19; abundance: .; CDR3aa: CASSRRKNSPLHF; CDR3nt: TGTGCCAGTAGTAGGAGGAAAAATTCACCCCTCCACTTT
d_gene: .; j_gene: TRBJ1-6; v_gene: TRBV4-1; abundance: .; CDR3aa: CASSPWDTNSPLHF; CDR3nt: TGCGCCAGCAGCCCCTGGGACACTAATTCACCCCTCCACTTT
d_gene: TRBD1; j_gene: TRBJ1-1; v_gene: TRBV7-9; abundance: .; CDR3aa: CASSQRTGRNTEAFF; CDR3nt: TGTGCCAGCAGCCAGCGGACAGGCCGGAACACTGAAGCTTTCTTT
d_gene: .; j_gene: TRBJ2-5; v_gene: TRBV5-1; abundance: .; CDR3aa: CASSLGGWKTQYF; CDR3nt: TGCGCCAGCAGCTTGGGAGGATGGAAGACCCAGTACTTC
d_gene: TRBD1; j_gene: TRBJ1-5; v_gene: TRBV28; abundance: .; CDR3aa: CASSGLGTGVNQPQHF; CDR3nt: TGTGCCAGCAGTGGACTCGGGACAGGGGTAAATCAGCCCCAGCATTTT
d_gene: .; j_gene: TRBJ1-2; v_gene: TRBV6-5; abundance: .; CDR3aa: CASHRTPVGYGYTF; CDR3nt: TGTGCCAGCCATCGGACACCGGTAGGGTATGGCTACACCTTC
d_gene: TRBD1; j_gene: TRBJ1-4; v_gene: TRBV5-5; abundance: few; CDR3aa: CASSGQVDEKLFF; CDR3nt: TGTGCCAGCAGTGGACAGGTGGATGAAAAACTGTTTTTT
d_gene: TRBD1; j_gene: TRBJ2-7; v_gene: TRBV7-9; abundance: few; CDR3aa: CASSLGGQGAARQYF; CDR3nt: TGTGCCAGCAGCTTAGGTGGACAGGGGGCGGCAAGGCAGTACTTC
d_gene: TRBD1; j_gene: TRBJ1-5; v_gene: TRBV19; abundance: few; CDR3aa: CASTPGTGNNQPQHF; CDR3nt: TGTGCCAGTACCCCGGGGACAGGGAACAATCAGCCCCAGCATTTT
d_gene: .; j_gene: TRBJ2-1; v_gene: TRBV7-9; abundance: few; CDR3aa: CASRGGSESSYNEQFF; CDR3nt: TGTGCCAGCAGAGGCGGGTCAGAGAGCTCCTACAATGAGCAGTTCTTC
d_gene: .; j_gene: TRBJ2-2; v_gene: TRBV7-9; abundance: .; CDR3aa: CASSPVLTGELFF; CDR3nt: TGTGCCAGCAGCCCTGTTTTGACCGGGGAGCTGTTTTTT
d_gene: .; j_gene: TRBJ2-1; v_gene: TRBV9; abundance: .; CDR3aa: CASSGLTGFSYNEQFF; CDR3nt: TGTGCCAGCAGCGGACTGACAGGATTCTCCTACAATGAGCAGTTCTTC
d_gene: TRBD2; j_gene: TRBJ2-3; v_gene: TRBV10-3; abundance: once; CDR3aa: CAIGEEGRLAGGDTQYF; CDR3nt: TGTGCCATCGGAGAGGAGGGGCGACTAGCGGGGGGGGATACGCAGTATTTT
d_gene: TRBD1; j_gene: TRBJ1-1; v_gene: TRBV19; abundance: .; CDR3aa: CASSPLTGVNTEAFF; CDR3nt: TGTGCCAGTAGTCCGCTGACAGGGGTGAACACTGAAGCTTTCTTT
d_gene: .; j_gene: TRBJ1-1; v_gene: TRBV6-4; abundance: .; CDR3aa: CASSAEGRAEAFF; CDR3nt: TGTGCCAGCAGTGCTGAGGGAAGGGCTGAAGCTTTCTTT
d_gene: TRBD1; j_gene: TRBJ2-2; v_gene: TRBV27; abundance: .; CDR3aa: CASRGDRVRGGTGELFF; CDR3nt: TGTGCCAGCAGAGGGGACAGGGTGAGGGGGGGGACCGGGGAGCTGTTTTTT
d_gene: .; j_gene: TRBJ1-5; v_gene: TRBV28; abundance: .; CDR3aa: CASSPPWPQPQHF; CDR3nt: TGTGCCAGCTCCCCTCCCTGGCCTCAGCCCCAGCATTTT
d_gene: .; j_gene: TRBJ2-3; v_gene: TRBV18; abundance: .; CDR3aa: CASSPRIAQREDTQYF; CDR3nt: TGTGCCAGCTCACCAAGAATTGCACAGAGGGAAGATACGCAGTATTTT
d_gene: .; j_gene: TRBJ1-1; v_gene: TRBV2; abundance: .; CDR3aa: CASIWAGITEAFF; CDR3nt: TGTGCCTCCATTTGGGCGGGGATCACTGAAGCTTTCTTT
d_gene: TRBD1; j_gene: TRBJ1-5; v_gene: TRBV27; abundance: .; CDR3aa: CASSPRDRSNQPQHF; CDR3nt: TGTGCCAGCAGTCCTAGGGACAGAAGCAATCAGCCCCAGCATTTT
d_gene: TRBD2; j_gene: TRBJ2-1; v_gene: TRBV9; abundance: .; CDR3aa: CASSVGVAGGRFEQFF; CDR3nt: TGTGCCAGCAGCGTAGGCGTAGCGGGGGGGCGTTTTGAGCAGTTCTTC
d_gene: TRBD1; j_gene: TRBJ1-2; v_gene: TRBV4-1; abundance: .; CDR3aa: CASSQGQGEIYGYTF; CDR3nt: TGCGCCAGCAGCCAAGGACAGGGGGAGATCTATGGCTACACCTTC
d_gene: TRBD1; j_gene: TRBJ1-1; v_gene: TRBV15; abundance: .; CDR3aa: CATSGPSEGAPNTEAFF; CDR3nt: TGTGCCACCAGCGGCCCTTCTGAGGGGGCGCCGAACACTGAAGCTTTCTTT
d_gene: TRBD1; j_gene: TRBJ2-1; v_gene: TRBV9; abundance: .; CDR3aa: CASSVVQGSDNEQFF; CDR3nt: TGTGCCAGCAGCGTAGTACAGGGGAGTGACAATGAGCAGTTCTTC
d_gene: TRBD1; j_gene: TRBJ1-5; v_gene: TRBV28; abundance: .; CDR3aa: CASSFTQDRAQPQHF; CDR3nt: TGTGCCAGCAGTTTTACCCAGGACAGGGCTCAGCCCCAGCATTTT
d_gene: .; j_gene: TRBJ1-4; v_gene: TRBV7-9; abundance: .; CDR3aa: CASSLGGVTNEKLFF; CDR3nt: TGTGCCAGCAGCCTCGGGGGGGTCACTAATGAAAAACTGTTTTTT
d_gene: .; j_gene: TRBJ1-4; v_gene: TRBV4-1; abundance: .; CDR3aa: CASSPNRDTKTTNEKLFF; CDR3nt: TGCGCCAGCAGCCCTAATAGGGACACCAAAACAACTAATGAAAAACTGTTTTTT
d_gene: TRBD1; j_gene: TRBJ1-6; v_gene: TRBV5-1; abundance: .; CDR3aa: CASSSTGTDYNSPLHF; CDR3nt: TGCGCCAGCAGCTCCACCGGGACAGACTATAATTCACCCCTCCACTTT
d_gene: TRBD1; j_gene: TRBJ1-2; v_gene: TRBV7-3; abundance: .; CDR3aa: CASSLLGQIGYTF; CDR3nt: TGTGCCAGCAGCTTACTGGGACAGATCGGCTACACCTTC
d_gene: .; j_gene: TRBJ2-1; v_gene: TRBV2; abundance: .; CDR3aa: CASSDSLLSGYNEQFF; CDR3nt: TGTGCCAGCAGTGATTCCCTGCTTAGCGGATACAATGAGCAGTTCTTC
d_gene: .; j_gene: TRBJ2-3; v_gene: TRBV6-5; abundance: .; CDR3aa: CASSDSWWDTGTQYF; CDR3nt: TGTGCCAGCAGTGACTCCTGGTGGGATACAGGCACGCAGTATTTT
d_gene: .; j_gene: TRBJ1-1; v_gene: TRBV7-2; abundance: few; CDR3aa: CASRFIEHAAEAFF; CDR3nt: TGTGCCAGCCGCTTCATCGAACACGCCGCTGAAGCTTTCTTT
d_gene: TRBD2; j_gene: TRBJ2-7; v_gene: TRBV7-2; abundance: .; CDR3aa: CASSSARGSGVEQYF; CDR3nt: TGTGCCAGCAGCTCGGCCCGGGGGAGCGGGGTCGAGCAGTACTTC